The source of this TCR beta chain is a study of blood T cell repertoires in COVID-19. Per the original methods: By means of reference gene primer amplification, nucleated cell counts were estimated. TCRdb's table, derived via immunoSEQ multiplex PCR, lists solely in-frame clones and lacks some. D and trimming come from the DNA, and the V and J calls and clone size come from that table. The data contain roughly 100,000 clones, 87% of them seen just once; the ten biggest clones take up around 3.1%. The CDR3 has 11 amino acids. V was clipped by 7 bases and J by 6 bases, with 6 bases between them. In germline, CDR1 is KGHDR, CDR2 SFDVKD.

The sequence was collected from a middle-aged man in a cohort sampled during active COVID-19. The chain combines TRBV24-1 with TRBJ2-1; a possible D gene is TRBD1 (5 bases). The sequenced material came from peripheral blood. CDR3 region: CATSQGNEQFF. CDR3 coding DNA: TGTGCCACCAGCCAGGGCAATGAGCAGTTCTTC.